These 3 T cell receptor beta chains originate from one sample sequenced in a study of cytomegalovirus exposure and HLA in healthy donors. Use of 60 Vbeta and 13 Jbeta primers characterized the PCR. Profiling relied on immunoSEQ multiplex PCR, and the TCRdb table lists in-frame clones only, not all of them. The table includes some 200,000 clones, more than 65% detected once. Sequenced sample: PBMCs. The origin of the receptors is a young man in good health and CMV-seronegative.

The genes are TRBV5-1 and TRBJ2-1; TRBD2 agrees at 13 bases. Germline V lookup: CDR1 SGHRS, CDR2 YFSETQ. With 5 bases clipped from V and 3 bases from J, the junction kept 11 bases outside the gene matches. This CDR3 comprises 18 residues. The CDR3 reads CASSYRTSGSRIYNEQFF. The DNA for the CDR3 is TGCGCCAGCAGTTATAGGACTAGCGGGAGTCGTATCTACAATGAGCAGTTCTTC.

The genes are TRBV9 and TRBJ2-2, with D possibly TRBD2 on 6 matching bases. The ends were cut back, 2 bases at V and 0 bases at J, with 8 bases in the middle. The CDR3 is 15 amino acids. Looked up from germline, CDR1 is SGDLS and CDR2 is YYNGEE. CDR3 amino acids: CASSVWTTNTGELFF. Here the CDR3 DNA reads TGTGCCAGCAGCGTTTGGACTACGAACACCGGGGAGCTGTTTTTT.

This sequence joins TRBV15 and TRBJ1-4, with 7 bases fitting TRBD1. CDR3 length: 15 amino acids. The germline V gene encodes CDR1 LNHNV and CDR2 YYDKDF (reference sequence). V was pared by 4 bases and J by 5 bases, with 7 bases of the junction left unmatched. This CDR3 is CATSITGADNEKLFF. DNA for the CDR3: TGTGCCACCAGCATAACAGGGGCCGACAATGAAAAACTGTTTTTT.